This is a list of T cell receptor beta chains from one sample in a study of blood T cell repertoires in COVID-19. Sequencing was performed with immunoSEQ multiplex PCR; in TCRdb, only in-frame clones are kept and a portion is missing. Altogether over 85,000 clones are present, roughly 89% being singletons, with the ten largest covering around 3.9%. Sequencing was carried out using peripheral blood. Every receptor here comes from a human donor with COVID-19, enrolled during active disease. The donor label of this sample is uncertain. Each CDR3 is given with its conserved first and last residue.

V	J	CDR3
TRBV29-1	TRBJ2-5	CSARPGGGETQYF
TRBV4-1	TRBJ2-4	CASSQDPGRVDIQYF
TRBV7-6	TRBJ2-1	CASSLPFNEQFF
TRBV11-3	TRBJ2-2	CASSLGSWGANTGELFF
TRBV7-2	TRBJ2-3	CASSLSGGGSTDTQYF
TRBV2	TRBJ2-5	CASSGTSGYQETQYF
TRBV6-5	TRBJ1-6	CASSYSRDHYSPLHF
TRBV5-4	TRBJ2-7	CASSPGQGSYEQYF
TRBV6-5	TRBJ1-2	CASSFQGSRGYGYTF
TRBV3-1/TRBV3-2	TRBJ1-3	CASSQVTDWGNTIYF
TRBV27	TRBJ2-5	CASSTPTGGAGTQYF
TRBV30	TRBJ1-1	CAWSPDQGGVNTEAFF
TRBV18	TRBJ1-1	CASSPQAGENTEAFF
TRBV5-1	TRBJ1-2	CASSLDRGPNYGYTF
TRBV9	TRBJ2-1	CASSVGVAGGPRNEQFF
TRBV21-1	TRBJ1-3	CASSKAPWPSGNTIYF
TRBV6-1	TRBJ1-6	CASSDEGAGYNSPLHF
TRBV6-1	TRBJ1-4	CASSEAQLGEKLFF
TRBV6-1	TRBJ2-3	CASSELLSGGPDTQYF
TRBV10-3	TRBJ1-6	CAISESVLSGSPLHF
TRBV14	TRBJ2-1	CASSQDNRGLEQFF
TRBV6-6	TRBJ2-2	CASSRLAGGLRNTGELFF